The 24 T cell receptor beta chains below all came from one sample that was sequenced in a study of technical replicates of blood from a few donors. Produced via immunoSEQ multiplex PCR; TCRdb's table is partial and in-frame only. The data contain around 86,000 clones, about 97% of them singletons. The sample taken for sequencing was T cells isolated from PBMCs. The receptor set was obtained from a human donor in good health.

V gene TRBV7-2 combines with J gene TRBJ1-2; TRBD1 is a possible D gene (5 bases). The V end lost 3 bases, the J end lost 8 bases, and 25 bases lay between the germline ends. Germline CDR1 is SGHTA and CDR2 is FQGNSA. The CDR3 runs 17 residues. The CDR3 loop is CASSFWTRRASQGGYTF. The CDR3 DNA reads TGTGCCAGCAGCTTTTGGACCCGGAGGGCGAGTCAGGGAGGCTACACCTTC.

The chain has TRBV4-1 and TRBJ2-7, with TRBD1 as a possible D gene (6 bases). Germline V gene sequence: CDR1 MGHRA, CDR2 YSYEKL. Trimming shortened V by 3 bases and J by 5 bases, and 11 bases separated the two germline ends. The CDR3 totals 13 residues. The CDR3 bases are TGCGCCAGCAGCCACCAGGGGATACACGAGCAGTACTTC. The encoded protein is CASSHQGIHEQYF.

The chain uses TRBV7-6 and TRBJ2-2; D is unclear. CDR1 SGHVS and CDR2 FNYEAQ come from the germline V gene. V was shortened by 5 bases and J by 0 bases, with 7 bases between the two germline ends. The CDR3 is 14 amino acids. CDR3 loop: CASSRDSNTGELFF. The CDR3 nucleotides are TGTGCCAGCAGCCGTGACTCGAACACCGGGGAGCTGTTTTTT.

CDR3 nucleotide sequence: TGTGCCAGCAGTTTTTTCGGGGGAGCGGCAGATACGCAGTATTTT. Protein product: CASSFFGGAADTQYF. V gene TRBV28 combines with J gene TRBJ2-3; a weak D match, TRBD2 (6 bases). The germline gives CDR1 MDHEN, CDR2 SYDVKM. This CDR3 has 15 amino acids. V lost 3 bases to trimming and J lost 4 bases, with 14 bases between them.

The CDR3: CASSQDSIHRASEAFF. CDR3 bases: TGTGCCAGCAGCCAAGATTCGATCCACAGGGCCTCCGAAGCTTTCTTT. This chain connects TRBV4-2 to TRBJ1-1; the D gene is possibly TRBD1 (6 bases). The germline V gene has CDR1 LGHNA and CDR2 YNFKEQ. This CDR3 contains 16 residues. V lost 0 bases and J 8 bases, leaving 19 bases between the germline ends.

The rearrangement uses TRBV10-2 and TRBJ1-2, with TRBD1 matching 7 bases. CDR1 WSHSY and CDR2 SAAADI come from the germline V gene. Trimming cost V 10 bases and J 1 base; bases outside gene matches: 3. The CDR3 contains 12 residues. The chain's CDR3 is CAIQGLNYGYTF. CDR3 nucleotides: TGCGCCATACAGGGGCTTAACTATGGCTACACCTTC.

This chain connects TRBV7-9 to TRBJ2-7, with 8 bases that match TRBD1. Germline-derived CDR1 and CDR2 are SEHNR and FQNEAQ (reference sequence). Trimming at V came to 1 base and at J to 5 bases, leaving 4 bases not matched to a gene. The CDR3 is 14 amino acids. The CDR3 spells CASSLDRGKDEQYF. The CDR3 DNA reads TGTGCCAGCAGCTTAGACAGGGGGAAAGACGAGCAGTACTTC.

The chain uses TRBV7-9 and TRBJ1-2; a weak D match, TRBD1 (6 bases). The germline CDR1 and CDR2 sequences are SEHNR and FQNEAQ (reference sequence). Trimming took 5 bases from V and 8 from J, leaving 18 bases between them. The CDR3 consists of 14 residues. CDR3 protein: CASSRQAIRGGYTF. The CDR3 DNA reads TGTGCCAGCAGCCGACAGGCCATCCGTGGCGGCTACACCTTC.

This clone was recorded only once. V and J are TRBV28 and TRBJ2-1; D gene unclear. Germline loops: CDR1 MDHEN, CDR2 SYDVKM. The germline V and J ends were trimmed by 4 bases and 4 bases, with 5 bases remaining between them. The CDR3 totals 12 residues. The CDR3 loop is CASSSVYNEQFF. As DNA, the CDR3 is TGTGCCAGCAGTTCCGTGTACAATGAGCAGTTCTTC.

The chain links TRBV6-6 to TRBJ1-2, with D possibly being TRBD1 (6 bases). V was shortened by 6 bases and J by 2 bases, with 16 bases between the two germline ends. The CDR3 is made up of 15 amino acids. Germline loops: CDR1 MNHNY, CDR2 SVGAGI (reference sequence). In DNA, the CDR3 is TGTGCCAGCAGGCACGGGGGGGGCGCGAACTATGGCTACACCTTC. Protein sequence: CASRHGGGANYGYTF.

The CDR3 region has the DNA TGTGCCAGCAGCTTGACTAGCGGGAGATCAGAGACCCAGTACTTC. This sequence encodes CASSLTSGRSETQYF. This sequence joins TRBV11-2 and TRBJ2-5, with 12 bases fitting TRBD2. Germline-derived CDR1 and CDR2 are SGHAT and FQNNGV. The CDR3 is 15 amino acids. V trimming: 3 bases; J trimming: 4 bases; junction bases outside the gene matches: 3.

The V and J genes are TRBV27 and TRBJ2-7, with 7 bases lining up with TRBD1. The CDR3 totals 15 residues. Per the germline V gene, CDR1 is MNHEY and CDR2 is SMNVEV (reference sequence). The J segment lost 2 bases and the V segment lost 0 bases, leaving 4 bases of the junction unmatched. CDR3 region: CASSLSGTETYEQYF. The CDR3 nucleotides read TGTGCCAGCAGTTTATCAGGGACAGAAACCTACGAGCAGTACTTC.

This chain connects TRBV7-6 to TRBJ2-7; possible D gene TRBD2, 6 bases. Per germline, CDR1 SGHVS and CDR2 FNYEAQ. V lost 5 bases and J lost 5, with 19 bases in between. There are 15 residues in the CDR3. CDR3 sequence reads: CASSHSPGLPNEQYF. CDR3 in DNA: TGTGCCAGCAGCCACTCCCCGGGACTCCCTAACGAGCAGTACTTC.

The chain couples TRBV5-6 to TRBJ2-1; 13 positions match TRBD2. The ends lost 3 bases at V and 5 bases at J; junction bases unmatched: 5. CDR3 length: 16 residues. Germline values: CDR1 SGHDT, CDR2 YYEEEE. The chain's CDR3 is CASSSGLAGINNEQFF. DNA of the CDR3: TGTGCCAGCAGCTCGGGACTAGCGGGGATAAACAATGAGCAGTTCTTC.

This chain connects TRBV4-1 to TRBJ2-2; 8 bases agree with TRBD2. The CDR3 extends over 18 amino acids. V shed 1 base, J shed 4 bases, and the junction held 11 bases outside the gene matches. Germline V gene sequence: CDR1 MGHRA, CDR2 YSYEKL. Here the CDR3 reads CASSQGSSGGEGTGELFF. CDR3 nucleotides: TGCGCCAGCAGCCAAGGGTCCTCGGGGGGGGAGGGCACCGGGGAGCTGTTTTTT.

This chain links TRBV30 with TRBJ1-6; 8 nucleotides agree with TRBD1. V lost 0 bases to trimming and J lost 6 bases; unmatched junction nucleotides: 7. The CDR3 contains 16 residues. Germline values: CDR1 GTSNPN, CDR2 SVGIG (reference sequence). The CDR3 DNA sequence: TGTGCCTGGAGTGTAGGCACGACAGGGGTTAATTCACCCCTCCACTTT. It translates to CAWSVGTTGVNSPLHF.

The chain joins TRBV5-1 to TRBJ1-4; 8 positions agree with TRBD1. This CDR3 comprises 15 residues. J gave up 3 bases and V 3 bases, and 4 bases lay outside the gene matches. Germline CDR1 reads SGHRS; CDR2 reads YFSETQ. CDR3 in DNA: TGCGCCAGCAGCTCCGGACAGGGCCCTAATGAAAAACTGTTTTTT. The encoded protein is CASSSGQGPNEKLFF.

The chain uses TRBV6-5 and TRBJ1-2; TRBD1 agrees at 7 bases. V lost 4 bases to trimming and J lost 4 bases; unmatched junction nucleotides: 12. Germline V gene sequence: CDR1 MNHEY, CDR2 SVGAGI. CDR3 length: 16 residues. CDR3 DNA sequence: TGTGCCAGCAGTTCGGGGACAGACGGAACCCCCTATGGCTACACCTTC. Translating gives CASSSGTDGTPYGYTF.

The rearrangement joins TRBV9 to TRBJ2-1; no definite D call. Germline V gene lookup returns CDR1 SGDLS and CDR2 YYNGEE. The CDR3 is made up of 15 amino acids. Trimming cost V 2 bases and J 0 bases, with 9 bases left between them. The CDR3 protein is CASSVRYPSYNEQFF. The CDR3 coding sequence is TGTGCCAGCAGCGTCAGGTATCCCTCCTACAATGAGCAGTTCTTC.

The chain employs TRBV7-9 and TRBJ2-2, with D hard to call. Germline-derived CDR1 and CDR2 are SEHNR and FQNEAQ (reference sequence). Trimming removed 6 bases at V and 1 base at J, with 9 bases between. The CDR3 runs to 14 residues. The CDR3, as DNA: TGTGCCAGCAGACTCCTGGTGAACACCGGGGAGCTGTTTTTT. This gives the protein CASRLLVNTGELFF.

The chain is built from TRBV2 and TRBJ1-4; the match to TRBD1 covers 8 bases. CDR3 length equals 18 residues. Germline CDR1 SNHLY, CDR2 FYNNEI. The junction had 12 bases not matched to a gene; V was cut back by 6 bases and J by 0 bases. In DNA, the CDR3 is TGTGCCAGCAGCCTGTCCCGGGACAGGTATACAACTAATGAAAAACTGTTTTTT. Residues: CASSLSRDRYTTNEKLFF. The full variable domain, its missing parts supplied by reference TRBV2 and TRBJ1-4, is EPEVTQTPSHQVTQMGQEVILRCVPISNHLYFYWYRQILGQKVEFLVSFYNNEISEKSEIFDDQFSVERPDGSNFTLKIRSTKLEDSAMYFCASSLSRDRYTTNEKLFFGSGTQLSVL.

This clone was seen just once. The CDR3 nucleotides read TGTGCCAGCAGTGACAGTAACTATGGCTACACCTTC. The encoded protein is CASSDSNYGYTF. The chain employs TRBV2 and TRBJ1-2, with unresolved D. This CDR3 has 12 amino acids. Germline V gene lookup returns CDR1 SNHLY and CDR2 FYNNEI. Trimming removed 3 bases from V and 1 base from J, with 3 bases in between.

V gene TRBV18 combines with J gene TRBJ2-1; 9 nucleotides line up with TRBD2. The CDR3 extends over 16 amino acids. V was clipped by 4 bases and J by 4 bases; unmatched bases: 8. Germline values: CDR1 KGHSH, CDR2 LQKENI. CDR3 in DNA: TGTGCCAGCTCACATCAGGGACTAGCAGATTACAATGAGCAGTTCTTC. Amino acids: CASSHQGLADYNEQFF.

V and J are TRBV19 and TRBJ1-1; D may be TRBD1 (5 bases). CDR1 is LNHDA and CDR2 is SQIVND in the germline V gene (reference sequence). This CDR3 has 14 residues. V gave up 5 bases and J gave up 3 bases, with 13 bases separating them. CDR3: CASSRGASDTEAFF. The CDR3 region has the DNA TGTGCCAGTAGTCGTGGGGCCTCTGACACTGAAGCTTTCTTT. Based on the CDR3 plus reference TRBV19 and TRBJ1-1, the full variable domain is DGGITQSPKYLFRKEGQNVTLSCEQNLNHDAMYWYRQDPGQGLRLIYYSQIVNDFQKGDIAEGYSVSREKKESFPLTVTSAQKNPTAFYLCASSRGASDTEAFFGQGTRLTVV.